Each of the 3 T cell receptor beta chains below was sequenced from the same sample in a study of blood T cell repertoires in COVID-19. Data came from immunoSEQ multiplex PCR; TCRdb stores just in-frame clones and leaves some out. Of 150,000 to 200,000 clones listed, approximately 80% are singletons. The specimen was peripheral blood. These receptor sequences come from a man aged 55 to 70 with acute or convalescent COVID-19.

J is TRBJ2-7 and V is TRBV27; 7 bases agree with TRBD1. Germline CDR1 and CDR2: MNHEY and SMNVEV (reference sequence). Trimming at V came to 2 bases and at J to 2 bases, leaving 6 bases not matched to a gene. The CDR3 sequence is 15 residues long. CDR3 DNA sequence: TGTGCCAGCAGTTTAGTCAGGACAGGCACCTACGAGCAGTACTTC. Its translation: CASSLVRTGTYEQYF.

The genes are TRBV7-9 and TRBJ1-5; tentative D call: TRBD1 (5 bases). Germline assignment: CDR1 SEHNR and CDR2 FQNEAQ (reference sequence). The germline V and J ends were trimmed by 1 base and 2 bases, with 12 bases remaining between them. The length of the CDR3 is 16 residues. The CDR3 sequence: CASSLGISGGNQPQHF. The DNA of the CDR3 is TGTGCCAGCAGCTTAGGAATATCGGGGGGCAATCAGCCCCAGCATTTT.

J is TRBJ1-2 and V is TRBV3-1 (or the pseudogene TRBV3-2); 7 bases match TRBD1. This CDR3 region has 13 residues. Germline V lookup: CDR1 LGHDT, CDR2 YNNKEL (reference sequence). Germline trimming cut 6 bases from V and 5 bases from J; bases unmatched to any gene: 6. For the CDR3, the DNA is TGTGCCAGCAGTTTTCGACAGGGTTATGGCTACACCTTC. Translated, it gives CASSFRQGYGYTF.